This T cell receptor beta chain was captured in a study of neurological immune-mediated disorders. This clonotype was seen many times. The antigen remains unidentified. Every sequencing run drew on 15-18 subjects and yielded over 170 million TCR-beta sequences. One entry per CDR3 protein, called by TCRdb with MiXCR from the 5' RACE reads. This table has approximately 50,000 distinct CDR3 sequences, roughly 7.7% appearing once. Study-wide points: No expanded-clone CDR3 amino acid sequence recurred across subjects, suggesting private TCR-beta repertoires.

Described time point: longitudinal time-point 3. Source material was 2 million unsorted PBMCs, stored at -80 °C in RNAlater. V was shortened by 4 bases and J by 4 bases, with 10 bases between the two germline ends. The CDR3 runs 12 residues. Germline assignment: CDR1 DFQATT and CDR2 SNEGSKA (reference sequence). The receptor was derived from a woman aged 40 to 50 in good health. The chain recombines TRBV20-1 with TRBJ2-5; no definite D call. Material for sequencing was PBMCs. The CDR3 region is CSAIRGGETQYF. CDR3 nucleotides: TGCAGTGCTATACGAGGTGGAGAGACCCAGTACTTC.